A selection of T cell receptor beta chains follows, all from one sample in a study of blood T cell repertoires in COVID-19. The repertoire was sequenced with immunoSEQ multiplex PCR; TCRdb's copy has only in-frame clones and lacks some. Found here are some 28,000 clones, less than 80% of them singletons; the top ten hold 30% to 45%. Sample: peripheral blood. Receptors were obtained from a man aged 65 to 79 with acute or convalescent COVID-19. Each CDR3 is given with its conserved first and last residue. The D gene is left open where the match is weak.

d_gene: TRBD1
v_gene: TRBV18
j_gene: TRBJ2-5
CDR3aa: CASSLELGQGEETQYF

d_gene: TRBD2
v_gene: TRBV7-8
j_gene: TRBJ2-5
CDR3aa: CASSLGGTSGQETQYF

d_gene: TRBD1
v_gene: TRBV4-2
j_gene: TRBJ2-7
CDR3aa: CASSTGGPGDEQYF

d_gene: -
v_gene: TRBV7-3
j_gene: TRBJ2-1
CDR3aa: CASSLNLASSYNEQFF

d_gene: TRBD2
v_gene: TRBV14
j_gene: TRBJ2-3
CDR3aa: CASSHSGGAGTQYF

d_gene: -
v_gene: TRBV19
j_gene: TRBJ2-3
CDR3aa: CASAGDYLSDTQYF

d_gene: TRBD1
v_gene: TRBV7-2
j_gene: TRBJ1-5
CDR3aa: CASSWLDRGQPQHF

d_gene: -
v_gene: TRBV11-2
j_gene: TRBJ2-2
CDR3aa: CASSLDKTHHYTGELFF

d_gene: -
v_gene: TRBV4-3
j_gene: TRBJ1-6
CDR3aa: CASSQERLSLNSPLHF

d_gene: -
v_gene: TRBV3-1/TRBV3-2
j_gene: TRBJ2-3
CDR3aa: CASSRRGGTDTQYF

d_gene: TRBD2
v_gene: TRBV5-1
j_gene: TRBJ2-5
CDR3aa: CASSLAGGYQETQYF